Listed here are 16 T cell receptor beta chains from one sample, sequenced in a study of control samples from healthy donors and cancer patients. The assay was immunoSEQ multiplex PCR, and TCRdb's table has in-frame clones only and misses some. In the table there are 170,000 or so clones, around 94% of which are singletons. The specimen sequenced was blood. These receptors all come from a woman aged 18 to 35 in good health.

V usage is TRBV10-3 and J usage is TRBJ2-5; D unresolved. The CDR3 length is 12 residues. CDR1 and CDR2 (germline): ENHRY, SYGVKD. V shed 8 bases and J shed 0 bases, with 7 bases lying between them. CDR3 sequence reads: CAIGQHQETQYF. The CDR3 DNA reads TGTGCCATCGGGCAGCACCAAGAGACCCAGTACTTC.

The chain couples TRBV7-9 to TRBJ2-7; D possibly corresponds to TRBD1 (6 bases). This CDR3 has 14 residues. Trimming took 1 base from V and 5 from J, leaving 12 bases between them. From germline, CDR1 is SEHNR and CDR2 FQNEAQ (reference sequence). The CDR3 reads CASSLGTGWNEQYF. The CDR3 DNA follows: TGTGCCAGCAGCTTAGGCACAGGGTGGAACGAGCAGTACTTC.

The chain joins TRBV19 to TRBJ2-5; D might be TRBD2 (5 bases). CDR1 LNHDA and CDR2 SQIVND come from the germline V gene (reference sequence). The CDR3 loop spans 13 amino acids. With 3 bases removed from V and 5 bases from J, the gap between germline ends came to 10 bases. In nucleotides, the CDR3 is TGTGCCAGTAGTATCGGGGTTCAGGAGACCCAGTACTTC. Translating gives CASSIGVQETQYF.

CDR3 sequence: CASTQGANTGELFF. The CDR3 DNA reads TGTGCCAGCACCCAGGGGGCCAACACCGGGGAGCTGTTTTTT. The chain has TRBV7-2 and TRBJ2-2; 8 bases align to TRBD1. V shed 7 bases and J 2 bases; nucleotides not matched to a gene: 3. The CDR3 contains 14 residues. Germline lookup yields CDR1 SGHTA and CDR2 FQGNSA.

The chain has TRBV7-2 and TRBJ2-5, with D maybe TRBD1 (6 bases). Trimming shortened V by 4 bases and J by 3 bases, and 12 bases separated the two germline ends. This CDR3 has 14 residues. Per germline, CDR1 SGHTA and CDR2 FQGNSA. CDR3 in DNA: TGTGCCAGCAGCTCGACAGGACCTAAAGAGACCCAGTACTTC. Translated: CASSSTGPKETQYF.

In this sample, this clone turned up once. CDR3 in DNA: TGTGCCAGCAGCCGGGACAGCTACAATGAGCAGTTCTTC. This sequence encodes CASSRDSYNEQFF. This chain connects TRBV28 to TRBJ2-1; 7 bases map to TRBD1. The CDR3 consists of 13 residues. Germline V CDR1 and CDR2: MDHEN, SYDVKM. V was pared by 6 bases and J by 3 bases, with 2 bases of the junction left unmatched.

The chain couples TRBV7-2 to TRBJ2-1; D is undetermined. Trimming removed 4 bases at V and 7 bases at J, with 8 bases between. This CDR3 contains 12 residues. Germline assignment: CDR1 SGHTA and CDR2 FQGNSA. CDR3 protein: CASSSQWNEQFF. The CDR3 DNA sequence: TGTGCCAGCAGCTCCCAGTGGAATGAGCAGTTCTTC.

This clone was picked up one time. The genes are TRBV3-1 (or the pseudogene TRBV3-2) and TRBJ2-7; D not certain. Germline-derived CDR1 and CDR2 are LGHDT and YNNKEL (reference sequence). The CDR3 runs to 13 residues. V gave up 4 bases and J gave up 1 base, with 8 bases separating them. CDR3 coding DNA: TGTGCCAGCAGCCTACAAGGTTCCTACGAGCAGTACTTC. It is translated as CASSLQGSYEQYF.

V usage is TRBV10-1 and J usage is TRBJ2-7, with 8 bases aligning to TRBD2. Germline assignment: CDR1 WNHNN and CDR2 SYGVQD (reference sequence). J gave up 0 bases and V 9 bases, and 13 bases lay outside the gene matches. The CDR3 length is 16 residues. The CDR3 region is CARQSHLAGHSYEQYF. CDR3 nucleotide sequence: TGCGCCAGGCAATCACATCTAGCGGGCCACTCCTACGAGCAGTACTTC.

A word on this clone: The same CDR3 arises from other DNA sequences in this sample as well. The V and J genes are TRBV19 and TRBJ1-4; tentatively, D is TRBD1 (6 bases). The germline CDR1 and CDR2 sequences are LNHDA and SQIVND (reference sequence). The CDR3 consists of 13 residues. V was clipped by 4 bases and J by 8 bases, with 11 bases between them. The DNA for the CDR3 is TGTGCCAGTAGTACACAGGGTGGCGAAAAACTGTTTTTT. Protein: CASSTQGGEKLFF.

Concerning this clone itself: The same CDR3 arises from other DNA sequences in this sample as well. This chain links TRBV5-6 with TRBJ1-1; D is ambiguous. CDR1 and CDR2 (germline): SGHDT, YYEEEE. Trimming left V 0 bases short and J 3 bases short, with 3 bases between. The CDR3 length is 12 residues. The CDR3 DNA sequence: TGTGCCAGCAGCTTGGTGGACACTGAAGCTTTCTTT. Amino acid sequence: CASSLVDTEAFF.

The rearrangement uses TRBV9 and TRBJ1-1; D is ambiguous. V lost 4 bases and J lost 3, with 16 bases in between. The germline gives CDR1 SGDLS, CDR2 YYNGEE. This CDR3 has 15 residues. The CDR3 DNA is TGTGCCAGCAGCCCTGGACGCCCCGGGGACACTGAAGCTTTCTTT. It is translated as CASSPGRPGDTEAFF.

The gene calls are TRBV28 and TRBJ1-1, with D unresolved. The length of the CDR3 is 14 residues. The V and J ends lost 2 bases and 2 bases respectively, with 9 bases between them. CDR1 and CDR2 (germline): MDHEN, SYDVKM. DNA of the CDR3: TGTGCCAGCAGTTTACCCCAATATAACACTGAAGCTTTCTTT. Encoded protein: CASSLPQYNTEAFF.

This chain uses TRBV2 with TRBJ1-2; D possibly corresponds to TRBD1 (6 bases). Trimming removed 1 base at V and 4 bases at J, with 7 bases between. The CDR3 totals 13 residues. CDR1 is SNHLY, CDR2 FYNNEI, per germline. This chain's CDR3 is CASSEDRVYGYTF. The CDR3 bases are TGTGCCAGCAGTGAAGACAGGGTCTATGGCTACACCTTC. The full variable domain, with the rest looked up from reference TRBV2 and TRBJ1-2, is EPEVTQTPSHQVTQMGQEVILRCVPISNHLYFYWYRQILGQKVEFLVSFYNNEISEKSEIFDDQFSVERPDGSNFTLKIRSTKLEDSAMYFCASSEDRVYGYTFGSGTRLTVV.

This sequence joins TRBV16 and TRBJ1-5, with 7 positions matching TRBD1. The CDR3 is 16 residues long. Germline V gives CDR1 KGHSY, CDR2 FQNENV. With V trimmed by 0 bases and J by 2 bases, 4 bases remained unmatched. The CDR3 here is CASSQSGTGGNQPQHF. For the CDR3, the DNA is TGTGCCAGCAGCCAATCGGGCACAGGGGGCAATCAGCCCCAGCATTTT.

J is TRBJ2-6 and V is TRBV11-2; D is undetermined. Germline CDR1 is SGHAT and CDR2 is FQNNGV. The CDR3 is 14 amino acids. V was shortened by 3 bases and J by 3 bases, with 6 bases between the two germline ends. CDR3 sequence reads: CASSFLFGANVLTF. The CDR3 region has the DNA TGTGCCAGCAGCTTCCTTTTTGGGGCCAACGTCCTGACTTTC.